The present T cell receptor beta chain was sequenced within a study of T cell responses to AZD1222 COVID-19 vaccine. Overall study findings and caveats: Regions 160-218 and 743-854 dominated among vaccine-associated CD4 TCRs spanning spike. Two AZD1222 doses significantly raised spike-specific TCR breadth and depth over controls. Regions left unmutated in variants are reportedly the target of nearly half of spike-specific TCRs.

Germline CDR1 LGHDT, CDR2 YNNKEL (reference sequence). CDR3 length: 16 amino acids. V was clipped by 0 bases and J by 4 bases; unmatched bases: 6. A word on this clone: Its specificity is unknown.

Method: immunoSEQ multiplex PCR; TCRdb's copy keeps in-frame clones and lacks some. The sample gives more than 95,000 clones, 82% of which show up once; 4% to 6% is in the top ten. The starting material was peripheral blood, obtained on day 0 of AZD1222 vaccination. The chain is built from TRBV3-1 (or the pseudogene TRBV3-2) and TRBJ2-7, with 10 positions matching TRBD1. The clonotype comes from an adult in good health. The CDR3 loop is CASSQEGGTGVYEQYF. The CDR3 bases are TGTGCCAGCAGCCAAGAGGGGGGGACAGGGGTGTACGAGCAGTACTTC.